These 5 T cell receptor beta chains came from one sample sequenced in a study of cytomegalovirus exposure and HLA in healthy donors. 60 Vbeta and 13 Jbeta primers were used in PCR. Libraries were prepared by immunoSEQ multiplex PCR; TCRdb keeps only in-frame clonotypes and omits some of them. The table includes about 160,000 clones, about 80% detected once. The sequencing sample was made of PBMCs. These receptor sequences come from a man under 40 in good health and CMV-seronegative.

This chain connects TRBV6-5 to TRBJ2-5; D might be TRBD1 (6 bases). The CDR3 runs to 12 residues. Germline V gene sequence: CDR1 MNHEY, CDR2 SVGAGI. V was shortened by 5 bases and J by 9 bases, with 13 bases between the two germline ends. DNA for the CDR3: TGTGCCAGCAGTAATACAGGGTTAGCCCAGTACTTC. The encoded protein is CASSNTGLAQYF.

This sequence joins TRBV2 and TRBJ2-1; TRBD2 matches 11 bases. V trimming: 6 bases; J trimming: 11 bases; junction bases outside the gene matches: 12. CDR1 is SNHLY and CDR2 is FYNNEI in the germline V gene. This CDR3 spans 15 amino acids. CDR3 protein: CASRRLAGGRIQQFF. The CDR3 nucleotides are TGTGCCAGCAGGCGGCTAGCGGGAGGCCGTATTCAGCAGTTCTTC.

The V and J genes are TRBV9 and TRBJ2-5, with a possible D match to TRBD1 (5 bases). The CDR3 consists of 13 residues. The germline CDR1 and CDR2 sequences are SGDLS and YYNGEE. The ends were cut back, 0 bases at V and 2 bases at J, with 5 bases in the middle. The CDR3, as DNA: TGTGCCAGCAGCGTAGACAGGCAAGAGACCCAGTACTTC. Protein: CASSVDRQETQYF. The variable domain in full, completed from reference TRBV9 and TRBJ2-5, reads DSGVTQTPKHLITATGQRVTLRCSPRSGDLSVYWYQQSLDQGLQFLIQYYNGEERAKGNILERFSAQQFPDLHSELNLSSLELGDSALYFCASSVDRQETQYFGPGTRLLVL.

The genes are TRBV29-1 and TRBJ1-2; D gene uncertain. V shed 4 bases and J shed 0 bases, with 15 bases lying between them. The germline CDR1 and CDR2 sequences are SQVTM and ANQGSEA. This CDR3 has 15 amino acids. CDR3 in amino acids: CSVVMAVEANYGYTF. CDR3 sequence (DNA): TGCAGCGTTGTAATGGCAGTCGAAGCTAACTATGGCTACACCTTC.

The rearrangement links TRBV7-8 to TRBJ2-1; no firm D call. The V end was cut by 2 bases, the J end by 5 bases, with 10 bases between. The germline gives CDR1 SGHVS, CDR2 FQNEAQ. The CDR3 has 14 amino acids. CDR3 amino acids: CASSLNPADNEQFF. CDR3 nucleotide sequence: TGTGCCAGCAGCTTAAACCCCGCGGACAATGAGCAGTTCTTC.